This section outlines one TCR beta chain sequence together with its context. Its antigen is undetermined. TCRdb's table, derived via immunoSEQ multiplex PCR, lists solely in-frame clones and lacks some. The data show 430,000 or so clones, over 75% seen once. As to treatment: roughly 20 received Ad26.COV2.S at low or high dose, single or two shots; about 5 received placebo; per-sample allocation not given. Repertoires come from day 63 after the first vaccine or placebo injection. This entry belongs to a study of Ad26.COV2.S vaccination and SARS-CoV-2 variants. Study-level results: For non-spike TCRs, breadth in vaccine recipients resembled that in placebo recipients. It is possible that the TCR breadth and depth analyses underestimated the total T cell responses. Vaccine recipients had higher spike-specific TCR breadth than placebo recipients.

The specimen was peripheral blood, collected in a trial of Ad26.COV2.S vaccine versus placebo. The sequence derives from a person aged 18-60 years who received the Ad26.COV2.S COVID-19 vaccine or a placebo.

The CDR3 DNA sequence: TGTGCCAGCAGACGGGACGGTAACACCGGGGAGCTGTTTTTT. It is translated as CASRRDGNTGELFF. The rearrangement joins TRBV6-6 to TRBJ2-2; the D call may be TRBD1 or TRBD2 (5 bases each). Trimming removed 6 bases at V and 2 bases at J, with 10 bases between. The CDR3 sequence is 14 residues long. Germline V lookup: CDR1 MNHNY, CDR2 SVGAGI (reference sequence).